Listed here are 24 T cell receptor beta chains from one sample, sequenced in a study of blood T cell repertoires in COVID-19. Method: immunoSEQ multiplex PCR; TCRdb's copy keeps in-frame clones and lacks some. The sample yields fewer than 250,000 clones, around 86% seen once. Sequencing was carried out using peripheral blood. The receptors were gathered from a man aged 60 to 75 with acute or convalescent COVID-19.

The chain links TRBV10-3 to TRBJ1-2; 7 bases are shared with TRBD1. The V gene's germline CDR1 is ENHRY and CDR2 SYGVKD. With V trimmed by 2 bases and J by 2 bases, 5 bases remained unmatched. The CDR3 runs to 15 residues. Here the CDR3 reads CAISEGAGGNYGYTF. DNA of the CDR3: TGTGCCATCAGTGAGGGCGCAGGGGGAAACTATGGCTACACCTTC.

V usage is TRBV9 and J usage is TRBJ2-2; a weak D match, TRBD2 (5 bases). Trimming cost V 3 bases and J 6 bases, with 15 bases left between them. The CDR3 has 15 residues. Germline V gene sequence: CDR1 SGDLS, CDR2 YYNGEE. CDR3 in amino acids: CASSAGLLRAGELFF. CDR3 sequence (DNA): TGTGCCAGCAGCGCCGGACTTCTTAGGGCCGGGGAGCTGTTTTTT. Filled out from reference TRBV9 and TRBJ2-2, the complete variable domain reads DSGVTQTPKHLITATGQRVTLRCSPRSGDLSVYWYQQSLDQGLQFLIQYYNGEERAKGNILERFSAQQFPDLHSELNLSSLELGDSALYFCASSAGLLRAGELFFGEGSRLTVL.

V usage is TRBV6-5 and J usage is TRBJ2-7, with D perhaps matching TRBD2 (5 bases). The germline V and J ends were trimmed by 0 bases and 3 bases, with 12 bases remaining between them. Germline values: CDR1 MNHEY, CDR2 SVGAGI. The CDR3 runs to 15 residues. This CDR3 reads CASSYSRRGGYEQYF. CDR3 nucleotides: TGTGCCAGCAGTTACTCAAGGCGAGGAGGCTACGAGCAGTACTTC.

The chain recombines TRBV6-5 with TRBJ1-6; TRBD1 might be the D (5 bases). The CDR3 loop spans 14 amino acids. Germline V gene data show CDR1 as MNHEY and CDR2 as SVGAGI. V dropped 1 base and J dropped 12 bases, with 13 bases sitting between them. The CDR3: CASSYLAGPRPLHF. The DNA for the CDR3 is TGTGCCAGCAGTTACTTGGCAGGGCCAAGACCCCTCCACTTT.

This clone was seen more than once but under ten times. The chain joins TRBV25-1 to TRBJ2-5; tentatively, D is TRBD1 (8 bases). The V gene's germline CDR1 is MGHDK and CDR2 SYGVNS. Trimming shortened V by 3 bases and J by 4 bases, and 18 bases separated the two germline ends. CDR3 length: 16 residues. The CDR3, as DNA: TGTGCCAGCAGTGACACAGGGGGGGGTTACGGAGAGACCCAGTACTTC. Translating gives CASSDTGGGYGETQYF.

This rearrangement joins TRBV9 to TRBJ1-1; no firm D call. Trimming cost V 0 bases and J 8 bases, with 17 bases left between them. Germline values: CDR1 SGDLS, CDR2 YYNGEE. The CDR3 is made up of 15 amino acids. CDR3 DNA sequence: TGTGCCAGCAGCGTAGGTTCCTCCCGACAACGGGAAGCTTTCTTT. The encoded protein is CASSVGSSRQREAFF.

A few counts support this clone. CDR3 protein: CASSRTGGHLTNQPQHF. Here the CDR3 DNA reads TGTGCCAGTAGTAGGACAGGGGGCCATCTTACCAATCAGCCCCAGCATTTT. The chain joins TRBV19 to TRBJ1-5, with 11 bases fitting TRBD1. Per germline, CDR1 LNHDA and CDR2 SQIVND (reference sequence). CDR3 length equals 17 residues. Losses at the gene ends were 4 bases for V and 3 bases for J; bases not matched to a gene: 8.

The rearrangement uses TRBV5-6 and TRBJ2-5; TRBD2 is a possible D gene (5 bases). Per the germline V gene, CDR1 is SGHDT and CDR2 is YYEEEE. V was shortened by 4 bases and J by 0 bases, with 22 bases between the two germline ends. The CDR3 covers 18 residues. The CDR3 loop is CASSPGVGVFINQETQYF. DNA for the CDR3: TGTGCCAGCAGCCCCGGGGTGGGAGTCTTTATTAACCAAGAGACCCAGTACTTC.

The V gene is TRBV6-4, the J gene TRBJ2-3, with TRBD1 matching over 7 bases. V lost 4 bases to trimming and J lost 4 bases; unmatched junction nucleotides: 8. The CDR3 extends over 15 amino acids. Germline CDR1 and CDR2: MRHNA and SNTAGT. The CDR3: CASSVEGAGADTQYF. DNA for the CDR3: TGTGCCAGCAGTGTCGAGGGGGCCGGCGCAGATACGCAGTATTTT.

V gene TRBV4-1 combines with J gene TRBJ1-1, with 9 bases matching TRBD1. V lost 4 bases and J lost 5; bases outside the gene matches: 5. Germline lookup yields CDR1 MGHRA and CDR2 YSYEKL. The length of the CDR3 is 14 residues. As DNA, the CDR3 is TGCGCCAGCAGCCCCCGACAGGGGGGGACTGAAGCTTTCTTT. It is translated as CASSPRQGGTEAFF.

V and J are TRBV5-4 and TRBJ1-1; 11 positions agree with TRBD1. Germline V CDR1 and CDR2: SGHNT, YYREEE (reference sequence). The CDR3 has 14 amino acids. J was trimmed by 6 bases and V by 4 bases; bases with no gene match: 5. The CDR3 reads CASSGDRGVSEAFF. Written as DNA, the CDR3 is TGTGCCAGCAGCGGGGACAGGGGGGTTTCTGAAGCTTTCTTT.

The chain couples TRBV5-5 to TRBJ1-1; 9 bases align to TRBD1. From germline, CDR1 is SGHKS and CDR2 YYEKEE (reference sequence). V shed 4 bases and J 3 bases; nucleotides not matched to a gene: 4. The CDR3 extends over 14 amino acids. CDR3 protein: CASSPGQGYTEAFF. The CDR3 DNA is TGTGCCAGCAGCCCTGGACAGGGGTACACTGAAGCTTTCTTT.

The chain employs TRBV7-3 and TRBJ2-7, with TRBD1 identical over 11 bases. The germline V gene has CDR1 SGHTA and CDR2 FQGTGA. Trimming took 5 bases from V and 3 from J; bases not matched to a gene: 6. The CDR3 runs 15 residues. The CDR3 loop reads CASSHTGTGGYEQYF. In DNA form, the CDR3 reads TGTGCCAGCAGCCATACCGGGACAGGGGGCTACGAGCAGTACTTC.

The CDR3 loop is CASSIRTGRQPQHF. The CDR3 nucleotides are TGTGCCAGTAGTATAAGGACAGGCCGCCAGCCCCAGCATTTT. The chain employs TRBV19 and TRBJ1-5, with 7 bases matching TRBD1. Trimming removed 2 bases from V and 7 bases from J; junction bases left unmatched: 5. The CDR3 is 14 amino acids. Per germline, CDR1 LNHDA and CDR2 SQIVND (reference sequence). Filled out from reference TRBV19 and TRBJ1-5, the complete variable domain reads DGGITQSPKYLFRKEGQNVTLSCEQNLNHDAMYWYRQDPGQGLRLIYYSQIVNDFQKGDIAEGYSVSREKKESFPLTVTSAQKNPTAFYLCASSIRTGRQPQHFGDGTRLSIL.

The chain carries TRBV7-3 and TRBJ2-3; 10 positions match TRBD2. Germline V gene sequence: CDR1 SGHTA, CDR2 FQGTGA. V shed 8 bases, J shed 4 bases, and the junction held 15 bases outside the gene matches. CDR3 length: 17 residues. The CDR3 DNA sequence: TGTGCCAGCCCACCGGCCTTAGCGGGGGGCGGCGCAGATACGCAGTATTTT. It encodes CASPPALAGGGADTQYF.

The chain uses TRBV6-6 and TRBJ2-7; 7 positions match TRBD1. Germline trimming cut 6 bases from V and 2 bases from J; bases unmatched to any gene: 10. The CDR3 is 15 amino acids. Germline V gives CDR1 MNHNY, CDR2 SVGAGI (reference sequence). CDR3 nucleotides: TGTGCCAGCAGATCCGGACAGGCCGCGACCTACGAGCAGTACTTC. It specifies CASRSGQAATYEQYF.

The chain uses TRBV7-9 and TRBJ2-1, with TRBD1 matching over 8 bases. Germline V lookup: CDR1 SEHNR, CDR2 FQNEAQ (reference sequence). V shed 5 bases, J shed 0 bases, and the junction held 6 bases outside the gene matches. This CDR3 has 16 residues. CDR3 sequence (DNA): TGTGCCAGCAGCGGAACCGGGACAGGCTCCTACAATGAGCAGTTCTTC. This translates into CASSGTGTGSYNEQFF.

The chain couples TRBV7-9 to TRBJ1-1, with 12 bases aligning to TRBD1. CDR3 size: 15 residues. V was clipped by 5 bases and J by 5 bases; unmatched bases: 6. Germline CDR1 is SEHNR and CDR2 is FQNEAQ (reference sequence). CDR3 coding DNA: TGTGCCAGCAGCACGGGACAGGGGGCGGGTACTGAAGCTTTCTTT. Translating it yields CASSTGQGAGTEAFF.

This sequence joins TRBV15 and TRBJ1-1; TRBD1 might be the D (6 bases). The ends were cut back, 1 base at V and 6 bases at J, with 9 bases in the middle. CDR1 and CDR2 (germline): LNHNV, YYDKDF (reference sequence). CDR3 length: 13 residues. Here the CDR3 reads CATSRVDSAEAFF. The CDR3 region has the DNA TGTGCCACCAGCAGAGTGGACAGCGCTGAAGCTTTCTTT.

The CDR3 is CASSSIQGASSYEQYF. CDR3 DNA sequence: TGTGCCAGCTCATCAATACAGGGGGCTAGCTCCTACGAGCAGTACTTC. The chain employs TRBV18 and TRBJ2-7; 9 bases line up with TRBD1. The CDR3 totals 16 residues. Germline trimming cut 5 bases from V and 0 bases from J; bases unmatched to any gene: 8. Germline V CDR1 and CDR2: KGHSH, LQKENI. The whole variable domain, filled in from reference TRBV18 and TRBJ2-7, reads NAGVMQNPRHLVRRRGQEARLRCSPMKGHSHVYWYRQLPEEGLKFMVYLQKENIIDESGMPKERFSAEFPKEGPSILRIQQVVRGDSAAYFCASSSIQGASSYEQYFGPGTRLTVT.

The genes are TRBV9 and TRBJ2-7; D may be TRBD1 (6 bases). V shed 2 bases and J shed 1 base, with 13 bases lying between them. From germline, CDR1 is SGDLS and CDR2 YYNGEE. The CDR3 consists of 15 residues. CDR3: CASSVDSKSSYEQYF. CDR3 nucleotides: TGTGCCAGCAGCGTGGACAGCAAATCTTCCTACGAGCAGTACTTC.

This chain connects TRBV5-1 to TRBJ2-3; D might be TRBD1 (5 bases). Germline V gene sequence: CDR1 SGHRS, CDR2 YFSETQ. V dropped 0 bases and J dropped 6 bases, with 14 bases sitting between them. This CDR3 has 15 residues. Here the CDR3 DNA reads TGCGCCAGCAGCTTGGGACAGATCCTAGGGGATACGCAGTATTTT. Its protein is CASSLGQILGDTQYF.

The J gene is TRBJ1-1, the V gene TRBV5-1, with 7 bases aligning to TRBD1. The ends lost 5 bases at V and 3 bases at J; junction bases unmatched: 7. Germline V lookup: CDR1 SGHRS, CDR2 YFSETQ. The CDR3 is made up of 14 amino acids. CDR3 in DNA: TGCGCCAGCAGGACCCCGGGACAGTACACTGAAGCTTTCTTT. Translation: CASRTPGQYTEAFF.

The V and J genes are TRBV4-1 and TRBJ2-5, with a tentative D call TRBD2 (7 bases). Germline V gives CDR1 MGHRA, CDR2 YSYEKL. The CDR3 is 17 residues long. Trimming cost V 4 bases and J 5 bases, with 23 bases left between them. The CDR3 loop reads CASSLAGTPRGGETQYF. The DNA of the CDR3 is TGCGCCAGCAGCCTGGCCGGGACACCTAGGGGGGGGGAGACCCAGTACTTC.